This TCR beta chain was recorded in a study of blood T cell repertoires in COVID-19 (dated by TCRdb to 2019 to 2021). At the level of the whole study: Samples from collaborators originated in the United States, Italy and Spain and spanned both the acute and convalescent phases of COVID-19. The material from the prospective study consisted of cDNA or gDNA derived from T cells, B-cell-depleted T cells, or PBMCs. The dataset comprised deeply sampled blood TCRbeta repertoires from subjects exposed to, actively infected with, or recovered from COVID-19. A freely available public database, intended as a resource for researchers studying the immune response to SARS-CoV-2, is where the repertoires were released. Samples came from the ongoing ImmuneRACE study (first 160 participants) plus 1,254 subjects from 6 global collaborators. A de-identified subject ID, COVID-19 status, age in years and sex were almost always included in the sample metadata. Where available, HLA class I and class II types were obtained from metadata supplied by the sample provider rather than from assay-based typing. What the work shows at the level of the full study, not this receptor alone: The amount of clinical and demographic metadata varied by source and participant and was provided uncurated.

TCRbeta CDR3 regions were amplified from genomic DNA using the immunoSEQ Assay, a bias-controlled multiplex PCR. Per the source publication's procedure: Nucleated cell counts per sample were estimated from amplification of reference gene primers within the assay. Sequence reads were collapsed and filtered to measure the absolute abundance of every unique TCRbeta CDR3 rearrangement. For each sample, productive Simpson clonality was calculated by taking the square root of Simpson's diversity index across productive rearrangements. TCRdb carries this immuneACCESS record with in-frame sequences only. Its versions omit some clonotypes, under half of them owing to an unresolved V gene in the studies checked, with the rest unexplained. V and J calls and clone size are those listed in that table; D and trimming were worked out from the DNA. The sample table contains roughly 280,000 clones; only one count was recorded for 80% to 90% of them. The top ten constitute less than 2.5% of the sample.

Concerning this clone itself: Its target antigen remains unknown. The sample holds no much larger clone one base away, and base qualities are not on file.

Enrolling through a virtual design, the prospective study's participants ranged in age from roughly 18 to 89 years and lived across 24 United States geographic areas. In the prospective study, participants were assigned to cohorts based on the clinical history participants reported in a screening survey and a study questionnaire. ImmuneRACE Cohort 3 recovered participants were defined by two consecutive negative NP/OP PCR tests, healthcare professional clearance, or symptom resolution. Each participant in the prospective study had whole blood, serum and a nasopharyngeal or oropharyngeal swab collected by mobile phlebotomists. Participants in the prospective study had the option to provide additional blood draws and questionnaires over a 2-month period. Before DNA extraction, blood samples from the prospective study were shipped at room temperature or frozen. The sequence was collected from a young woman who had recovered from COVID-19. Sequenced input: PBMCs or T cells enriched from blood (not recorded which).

The CDR3 reads CASSLSELYGYTF. The nucleotide sequence reads TGTGCCAGCAGTCTGTCGGAGCTCTATGGCTACACCTTC. This sequence uses TRBV12-3 or TRBV12-4 and TRBJ1-2; the D gene lacks a confident call. The CDR3 holds 13 amino acids from the cysteine to the phenylalanine. Just the 39-base CDR3 DNA is kept, in frame starting at base 1. V drops 5 bases and J drops 4 bases, leaving 11 bases in between.